The following is a T cell receptor beta chain sequence with its context. Trimming took off 11 bases at V and 0 bases at J, with 17 bases between the two ends. Looked up from germline, CDR1 is ENHRY and CDR2 is SYGVKD. The CDR3 spans 15 residues. This sample is part of a study of blood T cell repertoires in COVID-19. Study-level information: The United States, Italy and Spain provided the acute and convalescent COVID-19 samples.

Using immunoSEQ multiplex PCR, the repertoire was profiled, and TCRdb retains in-frame clones only, with some absent. The sample has roughly 88,000 clones, 87% seen once; the top ten hold 18%. Seattle cases were enrolled at active infection and followed longitudinally. The sequence derives from a woman aged 55-69 years with COVID-19, enrolled during active disease. The chain is built from TRBV10-3 and TRBJ2-1; the D gene is possibly TRBD2 (6 bases). The sample was peripheral blood. CDR3 amino acids: CAARSGVSSYNEQFF. The DNA of the CDR3 is TGTGCCGCCCGTAGCGGTGTGAGCTCCTACAATGAGCAGTTCTTC.